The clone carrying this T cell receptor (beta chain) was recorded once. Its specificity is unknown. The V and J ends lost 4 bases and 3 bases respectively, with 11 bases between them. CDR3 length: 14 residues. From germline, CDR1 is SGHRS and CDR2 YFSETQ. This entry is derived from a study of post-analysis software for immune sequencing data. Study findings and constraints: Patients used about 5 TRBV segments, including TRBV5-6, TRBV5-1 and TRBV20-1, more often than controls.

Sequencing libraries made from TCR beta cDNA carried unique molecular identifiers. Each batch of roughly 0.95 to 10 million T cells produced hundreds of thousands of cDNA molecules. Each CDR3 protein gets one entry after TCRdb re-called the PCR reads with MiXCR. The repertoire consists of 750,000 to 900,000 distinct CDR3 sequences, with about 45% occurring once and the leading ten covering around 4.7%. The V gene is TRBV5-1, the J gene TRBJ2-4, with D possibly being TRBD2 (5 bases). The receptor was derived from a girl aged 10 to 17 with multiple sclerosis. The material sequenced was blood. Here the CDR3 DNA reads TGCGCCAGCAGCCAGGACTGGAACAAAAACATTCAGTACTTC. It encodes CASSQDWNKNIQYF.